This passage covers 21 T cell receptor beta chains from one sample sequenced in a study of technical replicates of blood from four donors. Using immunoSEQ multiplex PCR, the repertoire was profiled, and TCRdb retains in-frame clones only, with some absent. The data hold more than 65,000 clones, with around 95% observed a single time. The sample taken for sequencing was T cells isolated from PBMCs. The receptors shown here come from a human donor in good health.

The rearrangement uses TRBV11-1 and TRBJ2-1; the match to TRBD1 covers 8 bases. The V segment lost 1 base and the J segment 3 bases; nucleotides outside the gene matches: 5. Germline CDR1 reads SGHAT; CDR2 reads FQDESV (reference sequence). CDR3 length equals 16 residues. CDR3 nucleotides: TGTGCCAGCAGCTTAGATCTCACAGGGGGCTACAATGAGCAGTTCTTC. Residues: CASSLDLTGGYNEQFF. Looking up the rest from reference TRBV11-1 and TRBJ2-1 gives the full variable domain: EAEVAQSPRYKITEKSQAVAFWCDPISGHATLYWYRQILGQGPELLVQFQDESVVDDSQLPKDRFSAERLKGVDSTLKIQPAELGDSAMYLCASSLDLTGGYNEQFFGPGTRLTVL.

This chain links TRBV5-1 with TRBJ2-3; D is ambiguous. Trimming removed 3 bases at V and 6 bases at J, with 14 bases between. Germline CDR1 is SGHRS and CDR2 is YFSETQ. The CDR3 length is 14 residues. The CDR3 nucleotides are TGCGCCAGCAGCTCCTTAAGTACCGGGGATACGCAGTATTTT. This translates into CASSSLSTGDTQYF. Looking up the rest from reference TRBV5-1 and TRBJ2-3 gives the full variable domain: KAGVTQTPRYLIKTRGQQVTLSCSPISGHRSVSWYQQTPGQGLQFLFEYFSETQRNKGNFPGRFSGRQFSNSRSEMNVSTLELGDSALYLCASSSLSTGDTQYFGPGTRLTVL.

The chain couples TRBV7-2 to TRBJ1-5, with D possibly being TRBD1 (6 bases). Trimming stripped 4 bases from V and 1 base from J, with 14 bases between. Germline V gene lookup returns CDR1 SGHTA and CDR2 FQGNSA. The CDR3 extends over 16 amino acids. CDR3 residues: CASSSPGHLSNQPQHF. The CDR3, as DNA: TGTGCCAGCAGCTCGCCGGGACACTTAAGCAATCAGCCCCAGCATTTT.

The genes are TRBV19 and TRBJ2-3, with 8 bases lining up with TRBD1. With V trimmed by 7 bases and J by 6 bases, 21 bases remained unmatched. CDR3 length: 18 amino acids. CDR1 and CDR2 (germline): LNHDA, SQIVND (reference sequence). CDR3 bases: TGTGCCAGTACCGCCTCCTTTGCCGGGACAGGCGTCTTGGATACGCAGTATTTT. Translation gives CASTASFAGTGVLDTQYF. Complete variable domain (other parts from reference TRBV19 and TRBJ2-3): DGGITQSPKYLFRKEGQNVTLSCEQNLNHDAMYWYRQDPGQGLRLIYYSQIVNDFQKGDIAEGYSVSREKKESFPLTVTSAQKNPTAFYLCASTASFAGTGVLDTQYFGPGTRLTVL.

This clone turned up a few times. The genes are TRBV4-2 and TRBJ1-4; 10 bases are a match to TRBD1. The CDR3 loop spans 16 amino acids. The germline gives CDR1 LGHNA, CDR2 YNFKEQ. With 3 bases clipped from V and 8 bases from J, the junction kept 9 bases outside the gene matches. As DNA, the CDR3 is TGTGCCAGCAGCCAGGAGATTGGGACAGGGGTGGAAAAACTGTTTTTT. It specifies CASSQEIGTGVEKLFF.

V and J are TRBV11-2 and TRBJ2-1, with D maybe TRBD2 (6 bases). The CDR3 is 15 residues long. Trimming pared 1 base from V and 5 bases from J, leaving 12 bases between. In germline, CDR1 is SGHAT, CDR2 FQNNGV. The CDR3, as DNA: TGTGCCAGCAGCTTAGTCGGCGGGACGGACAATGAGCAGTTCTTC. Its translation: CASSLVGGTDNEQFF.

This clone was seen a single time. The chain uses TRBV7-8 and TRBJ1-5, with TRBD1 matching over 7 bases. Germline trimming cut 5 bases from V and 7 bases from J; bases unmatched to any gene: 8. This CDR3 has 14 amino acids. Germline V gene lookup returns CDR1 SGHVS and CDR2 FQNEAQ. CDR3 nucleotide sequence: TGTGCCAGCAGCCTGCGGGACAGATTACAGCCCCAGCATTTT. The encoded protein is CASSLRDRLQPQHF.

The chain uses TRBV9 and TRBJ2-1; TRBD2 is a possible D gene (5 bases). V lost 0 bases and J 8 bases, leaving 9 bases between the germline ends. CDR3 length equals 13 residues. The germline gives CDR1 SGDLS, CDR2 YYNGEE. CDR3 amino acids: CASSVDVSDEQFF. The CDR3 nucleotides read TGTGCCAGCAGCGTAGACGTTAGCGATGAGCAGTTCTTC.

This chain connects TRBV6-4 to TRBJ2-2; D is ambiguous. V shed 2 bases and J shed 3 bases, with 4 bases lying between them. The CDR3 has 13 amino acids. CDR1 and CDR2 from the germline V gene are MRHNA and SNTAGT. Here the CDR3 reads CASSDRDTGELFF. The DNA for the CDR3 is TGTGCCAGCAGTGACCGGGACACCGGGGAGCTGTTTTTT.

The chain combines TRBV11-2 with TRBJ2-7, with a tentative D call TRBD1 (6 bases). Trimming cost V 0 bases and J 5 bases, with 11 bases left between them. This CDR3 is built from 14 residues. CDR1 and CDR2 from the germline V gene are SGHAT and FQNNGV. CDR3 region: CASSLDRGRDEQYF. The CDR3 DNA follows: TGTGCCAGCAGCTTAGACAGGGGTAGAGACGAGCAGTACTTC. The full variable domain, in which reference TRBV11-2 and TRBJ2-7 provide the parts outside the CDR3, is EAGVAQSPRYKIIEKRQSVAFWCNPISGHATLYWYQQILGQGPKLLIQFQNNGVVDDSQLPKDRFSAERLKGVDSTLKIQPAKLEDSAVYLCASSLDRGRDEQYFGPGTRLTVT.

The chain has TRBV19 and TRBJ2-2, with TRBD1 matching over 7 bases. The germline V gene has CDR1 LNHDA and CDR2 SQIVND (reference sequence). V trimming: 0 bases; J trimming: 6 bases; junction bases outside the gene matches: 10. The CDR3 runs 17 residues. The CDR3 sequence: CASSIDPETGFSGELFF. CDR3 bases: TGTGCCAGTAGTATAGATCCCGAGACAGGGTTTTCCGGGGAGCTGTTTTTT.

This rearrangement joins TRBV2 to TRBJ1-1, with D unclear. The V end was cut by 8 bases, the J end by 6 bases, with 7 bases between. The length of the CDR3 is 10 residues. Germline CDR1 reads SNHLY; CDR2 reads FYNNEI. CDR3 protein: CASPPPEAFF. The CDR3 DNA follows: TGTGCCAGCCCTCCCCCTGAAGCTTTCTTT.

This clone was picked up a small number of times. CDR3 bases: TGTGCCATCAGCCTCACTGGGCTGAACACTGAAGCTTTCTTT. Its protein product is CAISLTGLNTEAFF. The chain joins TRBV10-3 to TRBJ1-1; D uncertain. The germline V gene has CDR1 ENHRY and CDR2 SYGVKD. With 6 bases removed from V and 0 bases from J, the gap between germline ends came to 11 bases. The CDR3 runs 14 residues.

The chain couples TRBV7-2 to TRBJ2-4, with TRBD1 matching 7 bases. This CDR3 comprises 15 residues. V lost 4 bases and J lost 2; bases outside the gene matches: 5. Germline assignment: CDR1 SGHTA and CDR2 FQGNSA. The DNA of the CDR3 is TGTGCCAGCAGCTACCCACAGGGGTCCAAAAACATTCAGTACTTC. This sequence encodes CASSYPQGSKNIQYF.

V is TRBV9 and J is TRBJ2-1; 9 nucleotides line up with TRBD2. The CDR3 is 19 residues long. In germline, CDR1 is SGDLS, CDR2 YYNGEE. V lost 0 bases to trimming and J lost 0 bases; unmatched junction nucleotides: 10. The CDR3 DNA is TGTGCCAGCAGCGTAGTGGCAGGGACTAGCATGAGCTCCTACAATGAGCAGTTCTTC. Translating gives CASSVVAGTSMSSYNEQFF.

The J gene is TRBJ1-1, the V gene TRBV11-2, with D possibly being TRBD1 (5 bases). The CDR3 runs to 18 residues. Germline CDR1 is SGHAT and CDR2 is FQNNGV. V was cut by 1 base and J by 0 bases, with 18 bases left in between. CDR3 loop: CASSLARGAPIMNTEAFF. The CDR3 DNA sequence: TGTGCCAGCAGCTTAGCACGCGGGGCCCCCATTATGAACACTGAAGCTTTCTTT.

The chain combines TRBV5-4 with TRBJ1-1, with D uncertain. This CDR3 is built from 13 residues. Deletions cut 2 bases from V and 4 bases from J, with 9 bases between. The germline gives CDR1 SGHNT, CDR2 YYREEE (reference sequence). CDR3 amino acids: CASSFGRSTEAFF. In DNA, the CDR3 is TGTGCCAGCAGCTTTGGGAGGAGCACTGAAGCTTTCTTT.

This clone appeared a single time. The genes are TRBV7-9 and TRBJ2-7; D is ambiguous. The CDR3 contains 14 residues. Trimming cost V 1 base and J 3 bases, with 10 bases left between them. From germline, CDR1 is SEHNR and CDR2 FQNEAQ (reference sequence). CDR3 bases: TGTGCCAGCAGCTTAGAACCTAGAATCTACGAGCAGTACTTC. Its protein is CASSLEPRIYEQYF.

This rearrangement joins TRBV28 to TRBJ2-2, with D tentatively TRBD2 (5 bases). The CDR3 has 15 residues. The V gene's germline CDR1 is MDHEN and CDR2 SYDVKM. Trimming pared 6 bases from V and 4 bases from J, leaving 15 bases between. This CDR3 is CASSPLAISTGELFF. The CDR3 nucleotides read TGTGCCAGCAGCCCCTTAGCGATTAGCACCGGGGAGCTGTTTTTT.

The V and J genes are TRBV5-6 and TRBJ2-7; tentative D call: TRBD2 (7 bases). CDR1 and CDR2 (germline): SGHDT, YYEEEE. Trimming removed 4 bases at V and 3 bases at J, with 14 bases between. The CDR3 contains 14 residues. CDR3 coding DNA: TGTGCCAGCAGCAGGGGGGGCAGTCACTACGAGCAGTACTTC. Protein: CASSRGGSHYEQYF.

Comments on this clone: Other DNA sequences in this sample translate to the same CDR3. The DNA of the CDR3 is TGTGCCAGCAGCTTAGCCTACACAGATACGCAGTATTTT. It codes for CASSLAYTDTQYF. V and J are TRBV7-2 and TRBJ2-3, with D uncertain. Germline values: CDR1 SGHTA, CDR2 FQGNSA. Trimming pared 0 bases from V and 2 bases from J, leaving 3 bases between. CDR3 length: 13 amino acids.